This is a list of T cell receptor beta chains from one sample in a study of blood T cell repertoires in COVID-19. Generated by immunoSEQ multiplex PCR, the TCRdb table keeps only in-frame clones and is missing some. The table shows about 44,000 clones, with around 87% occurring only once. Sequencing was performed on peripheral blood. These receptors all come from a human donor in a cohort sampled during active COVID-19. The conserved cysteine and the conserved F or W are not part of the CDR3 here. Fields, in order: CDR3 length, J gene, V gene, CDR3 protein.

CDR3 length: 14
J gene: TRBJ2-4
V gene: TRBV9
CDR3 protein: ASSVEGPGQGSIQY

CDR3 length: 12
J gene: TRBJ1-3
V gene: TRBV10-3
CDR3 protein: AITATGAGNTIY

CDR3 length: 11
J gene: TRBJ2-7
V gene: TRBV5-1
CDR3 protein: ARGLVTRYEQY

CDR3 length: 14
J gene: TRBJ1-2
V gene: TRBV28
CDR3 protein: ASSEVRGLENYGYT

CDR3 length: 13
J gene: TRBJ1-1
V gene: TRBV7-9
CDR3 protein: ASSPTGTGRGEAF

CDR3 length: 16
J gene: TRBJ1-1
V gene: TRBV19
CDR3 protein: ASSIGGAGRSMNTEAF

CDR3 length: 13
J gene: TRBJ1-2
V gene: TRBV25-1
CDR3 protein: ASSSMTGQDYGYT

CDR3 length: 18
J gene: TRBJ2-7
V gene: TRBV28
CDR3 protein: ASSNPRRTGTSEYTYEQY

CDR3 length: 15
J gene: TRBJ1-1
V gene: TRBV7-9
CDR3 protein: ASSLVGGRSSDTEAF

CDR3 length: 15
J gene: TRBJ2-7
V gene: TRBV28
CDR3 protein: ASSLKAGDRLIYEQY

CDR3 length: 12
J gene: TRBJ2-1
V gene: TRBV7-9
CDR3 protein: ASRGRRETGEQF

CDR3 length: 13
J gene: TRBJ2-5
V gene: TRBV5-1
CDR3 protein: ASSLAPGSEETQY

CDR3 length: 13
J gene: TRBJ2-7
V gene: TRBV9
CDR3 protein: ASSVDPSDSYEQY

CDR3 length: 13
J gene: TRBJ2-5
V gene: TRBV5-1
CDR3 protein: ASSLQGLAEETQY

CDR3 length: 13
J gene: TRBJ1-4
V gene: TRBV5-1
CDR3 protein: ASSKIRATNEKLF

CDR3 length: 13
J gene: TRBJ2-5
V gene: TRBV19
CDR3 protein: ASSPGTSGGETQY

CDR3 length: 13
J gene: TRBJ2-7
V gene: TRBV27
CDR3 protein: ASKVTGTGVSEQY

CDR3 length: 13
J gene: TRBJ2-7
V gene: TRBV7-2
CDR3 protein: ASRRPGTGAYEQY

CDR3 length: 13
J gene: TRBJ2-1
V gene: TRBV6-5
CDR3 protein: ASTSAPRSYNEQF

CDR3 length: 13
J gene: TRBJ2-7
V gene: TRBV5-6
CDR3 protein: ASSYTGTGFFEQY

CDR3 length: 13
J gene: TRBJ2-5
V gene: TRBV7-2
CDR3 protein: ASSLRLRERETQY

CDR3 length: 14
J gene: TRBJ2-3
V gene: TRBV7-2
CDR3 protein: ASSSAGTSGRDTQY

CDR3 length: 12
J gene: TRBJ2-3
V gene: TRBV4-1
CDR3 protein: ASSHGLVTDTQY

CDR3 length: 13
J gene: TRBJ2-3
V gene: TRBV28
CDR3 protein: ASSLLAVGSDTQY

CDR3 length: 8
J gene: TRBJ2-7
V gene: TRBV28
CDR3 protein: ATGRDEQY

CDR3 length: 10
J gene: TRBJ2-1
V gene: TRBV7-3
CDR3 protein: ASSRGGNEQF

CDR3 length: 9
J gene: TRBJ2-1
V gene: TRBV12-3/TRBV12-4
CDR3 protein: ASGGLDEQF

CDR3 length: 9
J gene: TRBJ2-7
V gene: TRBV18
CDR3 protein: ASQGGYEQY

CDR3 length: 11
J gene: TRBJ1-1
V gene: TRBV12-3/TRBV12-4
CDR3 protein: ASSFVYDTEAF

CDR3 length: 14
J gene: TRBJ2-2
V gene: TRBV27
CDR3 protein: ASSSPLAANTGELF

CDR3 length: 12
J gene: TRBJ1-1
V gene: TRBV2
CDR3 protein: ASSTQGTGTEAF

CDR3 length: 14
J gene: TRBJ1-5
V gene: TRBV6-2/TRBV6-3
CDR3 protein: ASSYHDDRGHQPQH

CDR3 length: 14
J gene: TRBJ2-1
V gene: TRBV4-3
CDR3 protein: ASSQRDSGRVAEQF

CDR3 length: 13
J gene: TRBJ2-7
V gene: TRBV13
CDR3 protein: ASSLLGTGTDEQY

CDR3 length: 13
J gene: TRBJ2-5
V gene: TRBV10-3
CDR3 protein: AISEGLAGGETQY

CDR3 length: 12
J gene: TRBJ1-6
V gene: TRBV5-3
CDR3 protein: ARSYRQQHSPLH

CDR3 length: 14
J gene: TRBJ2-4
V gene: TRBV11-2
CDR3 protein: ASSLGSAVAKNIQY

CDR3 length: 13
J gene: TRBJ1-5
V gene: TRBV2
CDR3 protein: ASSARGRGNQPQH

CDR3 length: 11
J gene: TRBJ2-7
V gene: TRBV27
CDR3 protein: ASSFRGGSEQY

CDR3 length: 12
J gene: TRBJ1-4
V gene: TRBV2
CDR3 protein: ASSWGSWGEKLF

CDR3 length: 14
J gene: TRBJ1-2
V gene: TRBV28
CDR3 protein: ASSQGDGQGFDGYT

CDR3 length: 11
J gene: TRBJ2-7
V gene: TRBV27
CDR3 protein: ASSLSAGYEQY

CDR3 length: 14
J gene: TRBJ2-4
V gene: TRBV4-1
CDR3 protein: ASSHSLVGQGNIQY

CDR3 length: 11
J gene: TRBJ2-7
V gene: TRBV5-5
CDR3 protein: ASSSGSTYEQY

CDR3 length: 13
J gene: TRBJ2-2
V gene: TRBV5-1
CDR3 protein: ASSLERGFTGELF

CDR3 length: 15
J gene: TRBJ2-7
V gene: TRBV4-2
CDR3 protein: ASSQDHRGHNPYEQY

CDR3 length: 14
J gene: TRBJ2-7
V gene: TRBV7-6
CDR3 protein: ASSSRLAGGPSEQY

CDR3 length: 14
J gene: TRBJ2-7
V gene: TRBV3-1/TRBV3-2
CDR3 protein: ASSQGGQGAVDEQY

CDR3 length: 13
J gene: TRBJ2-7
V gene: TRBV4-3
CDR3 protein: ASSLNQLAKAEQY

CDR3 length: 11
J gene: TRBJ1-4
V gene: TRBV19
CDR3 protein: ASSSQAGEKLF

CDR3 length: 13
J gene: TRBJ2-7
V gene: TRBV28
CDR3 protein: ASSTSGLLPYEQY

CDR3 length: 13
J gene: TRBJ1-4
V gene: TRBV7-9
CDR3 protein: ASSQGHLLNEKLF